The sequence of this TCR beta chain was determined in a study of cytomegalovirus exposure and HLA in healthy donors. Broader study findings: Sequencing likely generated an artifact that appeared as a cluster of highly shared sequence variants. In a later analysis, donors in an Asian-associated ancestry cluster reportedly had fewer N-insertions in productive TCRs than the cohort mean. Most TCR sequences proved rare, with some public TCRs found in many donors.

V dropped 0 bases and J dropped 4; count of bases not matched to a gene: 9. The germline CDR1 and CDR2 sequences are LGHNA and YNFKEQ. The CDR3 runs 17 residues. The PCR had 60 Vbeta and 13 Jbeta primers. Some clones are missing from TCRdb's copy, which holds only in-frame ones; the method was immunoSEQ multiplex PCR. The table lists 85,000 or so clones, with around 1.1% in the top ten. About this clone: What it binds is not known.

Sequencing input: PBMCs. This chain uses TRBV4-2 with TRBJ2-5, with 9 bases that match TRBD2. This TCR came from a woman in her twenties or thirties in good health and CMV-seronegative. As DNA, the CDR3 is TGTGCCAGCAGCCAAGAAAGCCCGCTAGCGGGAACAGAGACCCAGTACTTC. The encoded protein is CASSQESPLAGTETQYF.